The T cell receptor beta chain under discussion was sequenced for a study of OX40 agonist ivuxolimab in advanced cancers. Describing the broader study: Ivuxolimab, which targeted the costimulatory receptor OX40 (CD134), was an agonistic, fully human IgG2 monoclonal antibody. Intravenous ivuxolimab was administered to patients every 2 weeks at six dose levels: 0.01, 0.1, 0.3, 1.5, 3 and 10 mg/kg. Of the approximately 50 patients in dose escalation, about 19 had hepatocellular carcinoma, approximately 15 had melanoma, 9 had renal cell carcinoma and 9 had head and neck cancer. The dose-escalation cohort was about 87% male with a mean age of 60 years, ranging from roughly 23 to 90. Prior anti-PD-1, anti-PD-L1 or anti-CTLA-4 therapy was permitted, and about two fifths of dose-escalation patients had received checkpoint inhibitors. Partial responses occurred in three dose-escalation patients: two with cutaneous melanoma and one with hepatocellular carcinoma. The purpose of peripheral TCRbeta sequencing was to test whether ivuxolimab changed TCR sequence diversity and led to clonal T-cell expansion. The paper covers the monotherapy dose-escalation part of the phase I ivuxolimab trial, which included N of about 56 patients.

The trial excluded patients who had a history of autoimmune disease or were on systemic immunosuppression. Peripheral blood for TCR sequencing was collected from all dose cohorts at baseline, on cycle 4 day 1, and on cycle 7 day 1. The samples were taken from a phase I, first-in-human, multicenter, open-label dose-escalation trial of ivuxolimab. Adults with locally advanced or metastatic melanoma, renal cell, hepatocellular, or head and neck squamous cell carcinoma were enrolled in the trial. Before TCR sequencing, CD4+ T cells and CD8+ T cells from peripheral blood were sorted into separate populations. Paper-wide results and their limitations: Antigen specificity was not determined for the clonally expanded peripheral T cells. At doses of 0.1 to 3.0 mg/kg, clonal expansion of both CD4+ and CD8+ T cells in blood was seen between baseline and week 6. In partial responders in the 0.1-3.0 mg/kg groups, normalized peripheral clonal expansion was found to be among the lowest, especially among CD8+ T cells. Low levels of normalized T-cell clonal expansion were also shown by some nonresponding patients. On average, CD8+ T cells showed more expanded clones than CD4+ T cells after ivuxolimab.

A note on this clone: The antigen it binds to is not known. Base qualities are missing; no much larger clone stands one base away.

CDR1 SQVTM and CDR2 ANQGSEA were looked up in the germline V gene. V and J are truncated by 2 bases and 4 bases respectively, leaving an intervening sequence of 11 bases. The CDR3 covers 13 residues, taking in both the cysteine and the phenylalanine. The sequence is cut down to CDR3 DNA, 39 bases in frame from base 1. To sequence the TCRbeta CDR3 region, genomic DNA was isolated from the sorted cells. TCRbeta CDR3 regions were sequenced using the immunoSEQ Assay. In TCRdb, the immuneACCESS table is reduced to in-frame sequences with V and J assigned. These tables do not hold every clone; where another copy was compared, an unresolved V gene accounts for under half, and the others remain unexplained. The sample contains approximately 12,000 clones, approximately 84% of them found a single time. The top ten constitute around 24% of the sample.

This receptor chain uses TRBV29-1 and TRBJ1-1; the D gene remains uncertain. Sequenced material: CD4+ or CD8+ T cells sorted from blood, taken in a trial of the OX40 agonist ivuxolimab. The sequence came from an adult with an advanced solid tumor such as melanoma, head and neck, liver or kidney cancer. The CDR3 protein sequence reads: CSVEWGDGTEAFF. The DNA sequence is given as TGCAGCGTTGAATGGGGAGATGGCACTGAAGCTTTCTTT.